This T cell receptor (beta chain) was captured in a study of T-cell memory formation after mild COVID-19. Of note for this clonotype: A read error may account for a junction end that differs from germline.

Via MiXCR, TCRdb re-called the 5' RACE reads, giving one row per CDR3 protein. The sample has 110,000 to 150,000 distinct CDR3 sequences, around 14% seen once. The TCR was taken from an adult woman who had mild COVID-19 (a few samples of this study predate the infection). Cell type and time point are not known. The sequenced sample was PBMCs or a T cell subset sorted from them (not recorded which).

The CDR3 DNA is TGTGCCATCAGCCAAGTCGCGGGATCACCCTACGAGCAGTACTTC. It codes for CAISQVAGSPYEQYF. This chain uses TRBV3-1 with TRBJ2-7, with a possible D match to TRBD2 (6 bases). The CDR3 extends over 15 amino acids. Germline CDR1 LGHDT, CDR2 YNNKEL (reference sequence).